One sample yielded the 3 T cell receptor beta chains listed below, sequenced in a study of T cells in localized non-small cell lung cancer. Measured with immunoSEQ multiplex PCR; TCRdb has only the in-frame clones, and not every one. This table holds around 33,000 clones, about 90% found once. The source material was peripheral blood, sampled before any cancer treatment. These receptors all stem from a female donor of 60 years or more with stage I lung adenocarcinoma.

About this clone: The junction differs from germline at one of its ends, possibly a read error. The gene calls are TRBV7-7 and TRBJ1-1; D ambiguous. Germline-derived CDR1 and CDR2 are SSHAT and FNYEAQ (reference sequence). This CDR3 spans 13 amino acids. The CDR3 coding sequence is TGTGCTAGCAGCGCTGATGCAGGCGCTGAAGCTTTCTTT. This translates into CASSADAGAEAFF.

CDR3 nucleotides: TGCAGCGTTGTAAGGGGGCAGGGGGAGACCCAGTACTTC. It specifies CSVVRGQGETQYF. The chain has TRBV29-1 and TRBJ2-5, with TRBD1 matching over 7 bases. Germline CDR1 SQVTM, CDR2 ANQGSEA. The CDR3 is 13 residues long. V was clipped by 4 bases and J by 5 bases; unmatched bases: 7. Drawing the rest from reference TRBV29-1 and TRBJ2-5, the complete variable domain is SAVISQKPSRDICQRGTSLTIQCQVDSQVTMMFWYRQQPGQSLTLIATANQGSEATYESGFVIDKFPISRPNLTFSTLTVSNMSPEDSSIYLCSVVRGQGETQYFGPGTRLLVL.

This rearrangement joins TRBV6-5 to TRBJ1-1; 8 nucleotides agree with TRBD1. The germline V gene encodes CDR1 MNHEY and CDR2 SVGAGI. Trimming cost V 6 bases and J 1 base; bases outside gene matches: 4. This CDR3 comprises 14 residues. The DNA of the CDR3 is TGTGCCAGCAGACCCGGACAGGGGAACACTGAAGCTTTCTTT. It is translated as CASRPGQGNTEAFF.